This T cell receptor (beta chain) came from a study of T cell changes during pregnancy in multiple sclerosis. The table came from immunoSEQ multiplex PCR; TCRdb's copy has only in-frame clones and leaves some out. The top ten clones hold less than 2% of a sample with approximately 90,000 clones, 91% of them seen once. Per germline, CDR1 SGHTA and CDR2 FQGTGA. The CDR3 extends over 14 amino acids. Trimming pared 2 bases from V and 1 base from J, leaving 8 bases between. The material was peripheral blood, obtained after pregnancy. This sequence was found in a female donor in good health, enrolled as a control in a pregnancy study. The chain uses TRBV7-3 and TRBJ1-1; D gene unclear. The CDR3 DNA sequence: TGTGCCAGCAGCTTATCGGCGGCGAACACTGAAGCTTTCTTT. This codes for CASSLSAANTEAFF.